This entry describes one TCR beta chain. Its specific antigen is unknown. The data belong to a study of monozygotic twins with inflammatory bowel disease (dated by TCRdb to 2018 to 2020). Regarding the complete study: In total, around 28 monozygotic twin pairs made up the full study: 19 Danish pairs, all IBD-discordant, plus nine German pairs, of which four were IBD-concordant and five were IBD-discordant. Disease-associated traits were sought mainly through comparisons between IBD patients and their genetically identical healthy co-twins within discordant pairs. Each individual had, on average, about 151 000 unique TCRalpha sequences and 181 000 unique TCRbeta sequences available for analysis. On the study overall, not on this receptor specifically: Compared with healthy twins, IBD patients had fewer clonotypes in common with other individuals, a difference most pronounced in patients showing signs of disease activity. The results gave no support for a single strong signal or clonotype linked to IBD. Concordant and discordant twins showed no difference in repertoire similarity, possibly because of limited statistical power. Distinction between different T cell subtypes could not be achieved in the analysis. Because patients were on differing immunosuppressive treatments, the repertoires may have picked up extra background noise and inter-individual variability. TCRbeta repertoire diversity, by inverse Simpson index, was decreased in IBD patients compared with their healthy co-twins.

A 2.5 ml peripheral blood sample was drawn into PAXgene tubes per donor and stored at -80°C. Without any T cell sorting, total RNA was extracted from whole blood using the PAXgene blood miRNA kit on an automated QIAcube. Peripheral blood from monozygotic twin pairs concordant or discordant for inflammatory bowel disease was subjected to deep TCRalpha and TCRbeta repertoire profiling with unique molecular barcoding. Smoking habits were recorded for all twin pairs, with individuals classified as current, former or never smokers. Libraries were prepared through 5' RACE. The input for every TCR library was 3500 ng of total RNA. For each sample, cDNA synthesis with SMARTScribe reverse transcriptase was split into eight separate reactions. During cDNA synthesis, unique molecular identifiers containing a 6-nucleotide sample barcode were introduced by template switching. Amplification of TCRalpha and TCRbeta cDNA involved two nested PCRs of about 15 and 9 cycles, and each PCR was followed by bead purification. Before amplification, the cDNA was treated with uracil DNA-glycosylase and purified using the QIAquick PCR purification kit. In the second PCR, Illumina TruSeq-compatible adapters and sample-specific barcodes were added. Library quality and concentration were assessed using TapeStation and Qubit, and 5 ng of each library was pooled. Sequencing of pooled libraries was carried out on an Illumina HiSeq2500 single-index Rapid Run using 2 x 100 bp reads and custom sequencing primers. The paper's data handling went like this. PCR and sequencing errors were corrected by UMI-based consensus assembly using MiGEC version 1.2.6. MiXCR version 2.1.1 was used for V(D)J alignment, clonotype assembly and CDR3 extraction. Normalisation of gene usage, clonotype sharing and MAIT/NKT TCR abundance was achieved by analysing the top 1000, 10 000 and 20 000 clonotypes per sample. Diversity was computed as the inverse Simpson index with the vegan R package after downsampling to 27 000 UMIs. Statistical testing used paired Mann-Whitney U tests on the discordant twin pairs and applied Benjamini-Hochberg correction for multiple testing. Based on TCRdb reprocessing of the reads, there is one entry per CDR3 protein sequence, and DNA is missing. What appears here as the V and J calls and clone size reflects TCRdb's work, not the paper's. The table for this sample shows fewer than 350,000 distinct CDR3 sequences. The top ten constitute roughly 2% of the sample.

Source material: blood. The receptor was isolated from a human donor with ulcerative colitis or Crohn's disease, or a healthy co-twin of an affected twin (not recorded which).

The CDR3 protein is CASSPLGTANIQYF. The chain uses TRBV27 and TRBJ2-4; no DNA is available, so the TRBD1 call from TCRdb remains unchecked. CDR3 length: 14 amino acids, cysteine to phenylalanine. No DNA accompanies this entry. From the germline V gene (reference sequence), CDR1 is MNHEY and CDR2 is SMNVEV.